This record concerns one T cell receptor beta chain sequence. The data stem from a study of blood T cells in healthy people across ages. Drawing of peripheral blood yielded roughly 9.3 milliliters from each donor. PBMCs, at least 6 million per sample, were isolated. With a J-beta primer mix and a sample-barcoded 5' primer, a second PCR ran about 6 to 11 cycles. Each cDNA molecule received a tag from a template-switch adaptor that had 12 random nucleotides. Each CDR3 protein is one row after TCRdb ran MiXCR on the 5' RACE reads. The top ten hold just under 25% of the sample, which has about 580,000 distinct CDR3 sequences, 47% seen once. This TCR derives from a man older than 75 in good health. Sequencing was performed on blood.

The CDR3 region is CSATDREVYEKLFF. CDR3 nucleotides: TGCAGTGCCACGGACAGGGAAGTTTATGAAAAACTGTTTTTT. This sequence joins TRBV20-1 and TRBJ1-4; the match to TRBD1 covers 8 bases. V gave up 6 bases and J gave up 6 bases; unmatched junction bases: 9. The CDR3 is 14 residues long. CDR1 is DFQATT and CDR2 is SNEGSKA in the germline V gene (reference sequence).